This T cell receptor beta chain derives from a study of blood T cell repertoires in COVID-19. Looking at the study overall: Acute and convalescent COVID-19 samples came from the United States, Italy and Spain. The cDNA or gDNA used as material had been derived from T cells, B-cell-depleted T cells, or PBMCs.

Methods used by the authors: Amplifying reference gene primers gave estimates of nucleated cell counts. Method: immunoSEQ multiplex PCR; TCRdb's copy keeps in-frame clones and lacks some. V, J and clone size were drawn from that table, and D and trimming were deduced from the DNA. This sample yields about 88,000 clones, of which approximately 86% are seen a single time; roughly 15% belongs to the top ten. Germline assignment: CDR1 SGHAT and CDR2 FQNNGV. There are 12 residues in the CDR3. V lost 5 bases and J lost 9, with 8 bases in between. Sequenced: peripheral blood. This chain joins TRBV11-2 and TRBJ1-6; D gene uncertain. The receptor was isolated from a male donor with acute or convalescent COVID-19. In DNA form, the CDR3 reads TGTGCCAGCAGCAGGGAGAGTTCACCCCTCCACTTT. Translation: CASSRESSPLHF.